A selection of T cell receptor beta chains follows, all from one sample in a study of T cells after yellow fever vaccination. TCRdb redid the calling of the 5' RACE reads with MiXCR, one entry per CDR3 protein. The sample lists some 240,000 distinct CDR3 sequences, over 4.5% seen once, with roughly 3.3% in the top ten. This specimen consisted of CD4+ T cells sorted from PBMCs, obtained on the day of the yellow fever booster vaccination. The source of these receptors is a man younger than 35 who received the YFV17D yellow fever vaccine. CDR3s include the opening cysteine and the closing phenylalanine or tryptophan. D genes are given only for firm matches. Only some rows state a clone size, as once, few, many or a class for expanded clones.

abundance	v_gene	j_gene	d_gene	CDR3aa	CDR3nt
.	TRBV12-3/TRBV12-4	TRBJ2-4	.	CASSPIAKNIQYF	TGTGCCAGCAGTCCGATAGCCAAAAACATTCAGTACTTC
few	TRBV5-1	TRBJ2-5	.	CASSSGQIQETQYF	TGCGCCAGCAGCTCGGGACAAATACAAGAGACCCAGTACTTC
few	TRBV12-3/TRBV12-4	TRBJ1-2	.	CASSFALVGYTF	TGTGCCAGCAGTTTCGCTCTCGTTGGCTACACCTTC
.	TRBV24-1	TRBJ2-5	TRBD1	CATSDFAGTGGATQYF	TGTGCCACCAGTGATTTCGCCGGGACAGGTGGGGCCACCCAGTACTTC
.	TRBV11-2	TRBJ2-1	.	CASSTTLGNEQFF	TGTGCCAGCAGCACGACACTGGGCAATGAGCAGTTCTTC
many	TRBV9	TRBJ2-5	.	CASSVPNGETQYF	TGTGCCAGCAGCGTACCCAACGGGGAGACCCAGTACTTC
few	TRBV4-3	TRBJ1-1	TRBD1	CASSHPGQGARGAFF	TGCGCCAGCAGCCATCCGGGACAGGGGGCAAGGGGGGCTTTCTTT
.	TRBV5-4	TRBJ1-6	TRBD1	CASSPGQIYNSPLHF	TGTGCCAGCAGCCCGGGACAGATTTATAATTCACCCCTCCACTTT
few	TRBV3-1	TRBJ1-2	.	CASRATGQGAFGYTF	TGTGCCAGCCGGGCTACGGGGCAGGGAGCCTTCGGCTACACCTTC
few	TRBV28	TRBJ1-5	TRBD1	CASRHRGLGYQPQHF	TGTGCCAGCAGGCACAGGGGGCTTGGCTATCAGCCCCAGCATTTT
.	TRBV19	TRBJ2-1	TRBD2	CASSGGLAYNEQFF	TGTGCCAGTAGCGGGGGACTAGCGTACAATGAGCAGTTCTTC
few	TRBV12-3/TRBV12-4	TRBJ1-4	.	CASIRGGLREKLFF	TGTGCCAGTATCCGGGGAGGGCTTCGCGAAAAACTGTTTTTT
many	TRBV12-3/TRBV12-4	TRBJ2-5	.	CASSQGNGETQYF	TGTGCCAGCAGCCAGGGTAACGGGGAGACCCAGTACTTC
many	TRBV9	TRBJ1-1	.	CASSSRGGSEAFF	TGTGCCAGCAGCTCCCGGGGGGGGTCTGAAGCTTTCTTT
many	TRBV4-1	TRBJ2-2	.	CASSPGPLQQGPGELFF	TGCGCCAGCAGCCCAGGCCCCCTACAGCAGGGACCCGGGGAGCTGTTTTTT
many	TRBV5-1	TRBJ2-3	.	CASSLGGTTDTQYF	TGCGCCAGCAGCTTGGGAGGAACCACGGATACGCAGTATTTT